The 13 T cell receptor beta chains below all came from one sample that was sequenced in a study of technical replicates of blood from several donors. The repertoire was sequenced with immunoSEQ multiplex PCR; TCRdb's copy has only in-frame clones and lacks some. The data show approximately 99,000 clones, around 96% seen once. Sequencing used T cells isolated from PBMCs. Receptor source: a human donor in good health.

V is TRBV28 and J is TRBJ2-5; 7 bases are a match to TRBD1. CDR1 is MDHEN, CDR2 SYDVKM, per germline. CDR3 length: 15 amino acids. V lost 4 bases and J lost 4; bases outside the gene matches: 9. DNA of the CDR3: TGTGCCAGCAGTTCGACAGGGTTACGCAGAGAGACCCAGTACTTC. Translating it yields CASSSTGLRRETQYF.

The J gene is TRBJ2-7, the V gene TRBV27; TRBD2 might be the D (5 bases). CDR3 length: 17 residues. V lost 0 bases and J 4 bases, leaving 19 bases between the germline ends. Germline CDR1 MNHEY, CDR2 SMNVEV (reference sequence). This CDR3 is CASSLSPGNGIFYEQYF. The CDR3 nucleotides read TGTGCCAGCAGTTTATCGCCGGGGAACGGGATATTTTACGAGCAGTACTTC.

The CDR3 is CASSPRVAGPVDTQYF. Here the CDR3 DNA reads TGCGCCAGCAGCCCCCGGGTAGCGGGGCCAGTAGATACGCAGTATTTT. The genes are TRBV4-3 and TRBJ2-3, with TRBD2 identical over 8 bases. The ends lost 4 bases at V and 5 bases at J; junction bases unmatched: 11. Germline lookup yields CDR1 LGHNA and CDR2 YSLEER. CDR3 length: 16 amino acids.

This chain connects TRBV2 to TRBJ1-2, with unresolved D. CDR1 SNHLY and CDR2 FYNNEI come from the germline V gene. The CDR3 is 12 residues long. V lost 3 bases, J lost 5 bases, and 7 bases lay in between. CDR3 bases: TGTGCCAGCAGTGATACTCGATATGGCTACACCTTC. This translates into CASSDTRYGYTF.

The V gene is TRBV9, the J gene TRBJ2-4, with D possibly being TRBD1 (7 bases). Germline lookup yields CDR1 SGDLS and CDR2 YYNGEE. The CDR3 is 17 amino acids. Trimming shortened V by 0 bases and J by 8 bases, and 21 bases separated the two germline ends. The CDR3 DNA is TGTGCCAGCAGCGTAGGCGGCCAGGGGGGTTGGGGAGACATTCAGTACTTC. It specifies CASSVGGQGGWGDIQYF.

This chain links TRBV6-5 with TRBJ2-1; D unresolved. CDR1 is MNHEY and CDR2 is SVGAGI in the germline V gene. The CDR3 runs to 13 residues. Trimming left V 4 bases short and J 3 bases short, with 7 bases between. The CDR3 DNA is TGTGCCAGCAGTTCCCTCAGCTACAATGAGCAGTTCTTC. This translates into CASSSLSYNEQFF.

The chain uses TRBV6-6 and TRBJ2-7; D unclear. Trimming removed 0 bases at V and 3 bases at J, with 6 bases between. This CDR3 has 13 amino acids. CDR1 and CDR2 (germline): MNHNY, SVGAGI (reference sequence). This CDR3 reads CASSYSIDYEQYF. CDR3 sequence (DNA): TGTGCCAGCAGTTACTCGATAGACTACGAGCAGTACTTC.

The chain couples TRBV5-6 to TRBJ2-5; D is perhaps TRBD1 (6 bases). The germline V gene encodes CDR1 SGHDT and CDR2 YYEEEE. This CDR3 contains 14 residues. The V end was cut by 4 bases, the J end by 0 bases, with 10 bases between. CDR3 bases: TGTGCCAGCAGCCCCCAGGGGTACCAAGAGACCCAGTACTTC. Its protein product is CASSPQGYQETQYF.

This rearrangement joins TRBV30 to TRBJ1-1, with 7 bases that match TRBD1. The V segment lost 2 bases and the J segment 7 bases; nucleotides outside the gene matches: 13. From germline, CDR1 is GTSNPN and CDR2 SVGIG (reference sequence). The CDR3 extends over 15 amino acids. The CDR3 DNA reads as TGTGCCTGGAGTCCACGACAGGGTGAGAAGGGTGAAGCTTTCTTT. This codes for CAWSPRQGEKGEAFF.

The chain uses TRBV6-5 and TRBJ2-7; possible D gene TRBD2, 6 bases. CDR3 length: 14 amino acids. The germline CDR1 and CDR2 sequences are MNHEY and SVGAGI. The ends were cut back, 6 bases at V and 4 bases at J, with 16 bases in the middle. This CDR3 is CASSSGLKDYEQYF. For the CDR3, the DNA is TGTGCCAGCAGCTCGGGACTGAAGGATTACGAGCAGTACTTC.

This clone showed up just a few times. This CDR3 is also generated by other DNA sequences in the sample. This chain uses TRBV6-4 with TRBJ2-1; D may be TRBD2 (6 bases). The CDR3 totals 15 residues. Germline values: CDR1 MRHNA, CDR2 SNTAGT. Trimming took off 0 bases at V and 0 bases at J, with 6 bases between the two ends. In DNA, the CDR3 is TGTGCCAGCAGTGACTCTAGCGGCTCCTACAATGAGCAGTTCTTC. This translates into CASSDSSGSYNEQFF.

This clone was seen a single time. The rearrangement joins TRBV10-3 to TRBJ2-7; possible D gene TRBD2, 5 bases. Germline V gives CDR1 ENHRY, CDR2 SYGVKD. The CDR3 has 16 amino acids. Trimming left V 3 bases short and J 0 bases short, with 15 bases between. The CDR3 spells CAISDLPGIVSYEQYF. The CDR3 nucleotides are TGTGCCATCAGTGACCTTCCCGGGATAGTCTCCTACGAGCAGTACTTC.

This chain uses TRBV7-9 with TRBJ2-3, with TRBD1 as a possible D gene (6 bases). Germline V CDR1 and CDR2: SEHNR, FQNEAQ (reference sequence). There are 13 residues in the CDR3. V gave up 5 bases and J gave up 10 bases, with 16 bases separating them. The DNA for the CDR3 is TGTGCCAGCAGCGACTCACAGGGATGGGCGCAGTATTTT. Amino acids: CASSDSQGWAQYF. Looking up the rest from reference TRBV7-9 and TRBJ2-3 gives the full variable domain: DTGVSQNPRHKITKRGQNVTFRCDPISEHNRLYWYRQTLGQGPEFLTYFQNEAQLEKSRLLSDRFSAERPKGSFSTLEIQRTEQGDSAMYLCASSDSQGWAQYFGPGTRLTVL.